Each of the 2 T cell receptor beta chains below was sequenced from the same sample in a study of T cell responses to AZD1222 COVID-19 vaccine. Profiling relied on immunoSEQ multiplex PCR, and the TCRdb table lists in-frame clones only, not all of them. The data contain 100,000 or so clones, 84% of them seen just once; the ten biggest clones take up 15% to 20%. Sequenced material: peripheral blood, taken on day 0 of AZD1222 vaccination. Receptors were obtained from an adult in good health.

The rearrangement links TRBV27 to TRBJ1-2; a weak D match, TRBD1 (6 bases). Germline values: CDR1 MNHEY, CDR2 SMNVEV (reference sequence). The CDR3 is 15 residues long. V lost 9 bases and J 8 bases, leaving 25 bases between the germline ends. As DNA, the CDR3 is TGTGCCAGTTCCCCTGGGGGCTTCGGAACTATCGGCTACACCTTC. Translating gives CASSPGGFGTIGYTF.

CDR3: CATSRSGQQAFF. The CDR3 DNA follows: TGTGCCACCAGCAGATCGGGACAGCAAGCTTTCTTT. The V and J genes are TRBV15 and TRBJ1-1; 7 positions match TRBD1. Per germline, CDR1 LNHNV and CDR2 YYDKDF (reference sequence). The CDR3 consists of 12 residues. The J segment lost 9 bases and the V segment lost 2 bases, leaving 3 bases of the junction unmatched.